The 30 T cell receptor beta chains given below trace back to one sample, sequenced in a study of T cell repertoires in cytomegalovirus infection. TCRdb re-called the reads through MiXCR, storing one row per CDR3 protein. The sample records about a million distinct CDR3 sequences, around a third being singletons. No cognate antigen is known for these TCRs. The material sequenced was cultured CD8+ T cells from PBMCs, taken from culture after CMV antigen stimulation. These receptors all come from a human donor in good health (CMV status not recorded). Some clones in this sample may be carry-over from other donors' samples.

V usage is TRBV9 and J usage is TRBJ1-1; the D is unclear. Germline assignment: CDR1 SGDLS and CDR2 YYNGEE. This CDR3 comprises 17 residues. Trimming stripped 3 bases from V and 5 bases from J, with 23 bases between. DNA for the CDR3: TGTGCCAGCAGCGAGAGGACGGGAGAGGAGGGTGGTACTGAAGCTTTCTTT. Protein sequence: CASSERTGEEGGTEAFF.

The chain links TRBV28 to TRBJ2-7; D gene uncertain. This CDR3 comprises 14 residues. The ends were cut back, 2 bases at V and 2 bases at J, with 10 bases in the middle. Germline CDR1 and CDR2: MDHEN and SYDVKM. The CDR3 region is CASSLARGTYEQYV. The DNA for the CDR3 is TGTGCCAGCAGTTTAGCAAGAGGAACCTACGAGCAGTACGTC.

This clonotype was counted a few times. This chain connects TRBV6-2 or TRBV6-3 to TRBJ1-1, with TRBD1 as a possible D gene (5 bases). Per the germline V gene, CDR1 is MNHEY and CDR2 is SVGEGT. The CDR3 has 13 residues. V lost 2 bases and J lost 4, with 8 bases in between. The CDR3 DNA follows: TGTGCCAGCAGTTACAAGGGGAGCACTGAAGCTTTCTTT. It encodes CASSYKGSTEAFF.

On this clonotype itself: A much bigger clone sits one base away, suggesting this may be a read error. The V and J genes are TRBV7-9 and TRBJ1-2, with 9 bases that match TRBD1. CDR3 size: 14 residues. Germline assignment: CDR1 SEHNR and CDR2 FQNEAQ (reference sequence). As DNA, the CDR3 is TGTGCCAACAGCCCCGACAGGGGGTGGTATGGCTACACCTTC. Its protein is CANSPDRGWYGYTF.

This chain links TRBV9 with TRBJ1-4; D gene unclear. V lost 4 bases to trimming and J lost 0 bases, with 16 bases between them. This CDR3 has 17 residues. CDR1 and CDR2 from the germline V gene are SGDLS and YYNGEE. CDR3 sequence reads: CASSPRSGATTNEKLFF. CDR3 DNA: TGTGCCAGCAGCCCCCGTTCAGGAGCGACAACTAATGAAAAACTGTTTTTT.

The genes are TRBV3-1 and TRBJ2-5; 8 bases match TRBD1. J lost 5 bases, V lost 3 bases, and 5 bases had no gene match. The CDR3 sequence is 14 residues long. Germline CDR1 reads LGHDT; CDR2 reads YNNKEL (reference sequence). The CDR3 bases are TGTGCCAGCAGCCAGGCAGGGGGCTATGAGACCCAGTACTTC. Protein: CASSQAGGYETQYF.

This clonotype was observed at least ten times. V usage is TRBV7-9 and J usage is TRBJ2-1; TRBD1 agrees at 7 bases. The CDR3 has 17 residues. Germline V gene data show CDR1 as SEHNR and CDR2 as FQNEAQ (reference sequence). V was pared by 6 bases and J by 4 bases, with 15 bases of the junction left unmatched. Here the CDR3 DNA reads TGTGCCAGCAGAGATGGTATGAGGGGGCCTGGGTACAATGAGCAGTTCTTC. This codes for CASRDGMRGPGYNEQFF. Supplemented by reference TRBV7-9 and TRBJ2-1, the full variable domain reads DTGVSQNPRHKITKRGQNVTFRCDPISEHNRLYWYRQTLGQGPEFLTYFQNEAQLEKSRLLSDRFSAERPKGSFSTLEIQRTEQGDSAMYLCASRDGMRGPGYNEQFFGPGTRLTVL.

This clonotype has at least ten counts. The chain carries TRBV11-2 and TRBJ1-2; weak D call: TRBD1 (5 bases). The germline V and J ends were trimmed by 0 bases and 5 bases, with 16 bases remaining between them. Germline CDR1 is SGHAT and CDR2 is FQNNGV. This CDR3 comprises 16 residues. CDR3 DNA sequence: TGTGCCAGCAGCTTAGACCTCGGGGACGGGCTTTATGGCTACACCTTC. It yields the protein CASSLDLGDGLYGYTF.

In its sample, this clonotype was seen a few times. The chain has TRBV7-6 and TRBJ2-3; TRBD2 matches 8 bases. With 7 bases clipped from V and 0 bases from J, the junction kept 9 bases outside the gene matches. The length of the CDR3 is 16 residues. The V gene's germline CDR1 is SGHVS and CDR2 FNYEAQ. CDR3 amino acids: CASNQLAEPSTDTQYF. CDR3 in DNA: TGTGCCAGCAATCAACTAGCGGAGCCTAGCACAGATACGCAGTATTTT.

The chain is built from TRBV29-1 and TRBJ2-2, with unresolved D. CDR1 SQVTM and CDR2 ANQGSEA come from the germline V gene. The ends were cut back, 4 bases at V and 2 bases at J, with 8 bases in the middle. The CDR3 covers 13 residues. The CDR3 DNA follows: TGCAGCGTTGGGGCTGTTAACACCGGGGAGCTGTTTTTT. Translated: CSVGAVNTGELFF.

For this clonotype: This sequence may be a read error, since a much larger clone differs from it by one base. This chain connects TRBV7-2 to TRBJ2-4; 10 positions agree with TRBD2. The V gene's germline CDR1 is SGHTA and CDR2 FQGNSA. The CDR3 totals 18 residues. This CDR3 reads CVSSLGSRAGGPKNIQYF. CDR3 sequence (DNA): TGTGTCAGCAGCTTAGGCTCAAGAGCGGGGGGGCCCAAAAACATTCAGTACTTC.

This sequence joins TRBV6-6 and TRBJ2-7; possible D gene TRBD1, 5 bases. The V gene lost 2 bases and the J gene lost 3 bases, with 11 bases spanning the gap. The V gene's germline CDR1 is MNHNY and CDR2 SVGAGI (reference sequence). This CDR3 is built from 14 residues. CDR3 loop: CASSYGRVGYEQYF. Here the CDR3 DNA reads TGTGCCAGCAGTTACGGCAGGGTCGGCTACGAGCAGTACTTC.

The CDR3 is CASLTTSRGQINTEAFF. Here the CDR3 DNA reads TGTGCCAGCCTGACCACCTCACGGGGACAGATCAACACTGAAGCTTTCTTT. The chain joins TRBV7-9 to TRBJ1-1, with 7 bases that match TRBD1. CDR3 length: 17 residues. J gave up 2 bases and V 8 bases, and 17 bases lay outside the gene matches. CDR1 is SEHNR, CDR2 FQNEAQ, per germline (reference sequence).

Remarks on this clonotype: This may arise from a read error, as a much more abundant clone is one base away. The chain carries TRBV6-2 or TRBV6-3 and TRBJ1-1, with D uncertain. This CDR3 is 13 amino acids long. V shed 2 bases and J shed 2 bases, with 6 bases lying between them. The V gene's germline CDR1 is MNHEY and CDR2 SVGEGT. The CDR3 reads CASSYDNNTEAFF. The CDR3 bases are TGTGCCAGCAGTTACGACAATAACACTGAAGCTTTCTTT.

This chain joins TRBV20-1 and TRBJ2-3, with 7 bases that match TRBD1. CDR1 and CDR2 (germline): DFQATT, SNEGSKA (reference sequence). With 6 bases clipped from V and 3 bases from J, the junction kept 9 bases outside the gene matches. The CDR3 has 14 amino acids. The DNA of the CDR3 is TGCAGTGCACAAGACAGGGAGAGGACAGATACGCAGTATTTT. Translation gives CSAQDRERTDTQYF.

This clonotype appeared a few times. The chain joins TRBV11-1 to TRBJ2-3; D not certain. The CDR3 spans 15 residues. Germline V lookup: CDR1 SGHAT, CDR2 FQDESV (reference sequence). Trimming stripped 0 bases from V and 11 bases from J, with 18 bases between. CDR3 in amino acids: CASSLAESLPRVQYF. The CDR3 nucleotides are TGTGCCAGCAGCTTAGCTGAGAGTTTGCCTAGAGTGCAGTATTTT.

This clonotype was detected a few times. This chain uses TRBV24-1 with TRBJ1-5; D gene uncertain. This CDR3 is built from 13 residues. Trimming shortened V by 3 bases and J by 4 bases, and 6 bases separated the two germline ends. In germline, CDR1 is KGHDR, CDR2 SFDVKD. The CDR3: CATSDLGNQPQHF. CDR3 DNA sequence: TGTGCCACCAGTGATCTGGGGAATCAGCCCCAGCATTTT.

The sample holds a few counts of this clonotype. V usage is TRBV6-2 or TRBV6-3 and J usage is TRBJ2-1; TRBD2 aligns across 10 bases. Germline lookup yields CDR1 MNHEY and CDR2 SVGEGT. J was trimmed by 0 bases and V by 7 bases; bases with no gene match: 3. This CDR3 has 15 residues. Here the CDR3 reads CASTRLAGSYNEQFF. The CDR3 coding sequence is TGTGCCAGCACCCGACTAGCGGGCTCCTACAATGAGCAGTTCTTC.

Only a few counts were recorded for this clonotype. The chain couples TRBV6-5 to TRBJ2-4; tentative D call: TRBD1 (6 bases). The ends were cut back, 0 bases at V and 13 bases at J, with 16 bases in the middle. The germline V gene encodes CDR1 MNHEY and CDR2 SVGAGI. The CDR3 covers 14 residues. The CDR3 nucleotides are TGTGCCAGCAGTTACTCCTGGGCCAACAGGGAACAGTACTTC. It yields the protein CASSYSWANREQYF.

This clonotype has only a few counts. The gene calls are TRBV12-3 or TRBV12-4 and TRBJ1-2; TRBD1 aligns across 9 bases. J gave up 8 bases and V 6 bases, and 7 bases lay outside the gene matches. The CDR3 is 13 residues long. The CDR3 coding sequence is TGTGCCAGCAGGTCACCGGGACAGGGAGGCTACACCTTC. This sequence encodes CASRSPGQGGYTF.

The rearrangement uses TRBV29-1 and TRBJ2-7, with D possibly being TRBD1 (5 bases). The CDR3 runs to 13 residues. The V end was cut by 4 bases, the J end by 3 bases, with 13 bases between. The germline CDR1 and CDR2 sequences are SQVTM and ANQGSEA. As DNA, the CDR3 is TGCAGCGTTGTAGGGGTGAGTAGCTACGAGCAGTACTTC. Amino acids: CSVVGVSSYEQYF.

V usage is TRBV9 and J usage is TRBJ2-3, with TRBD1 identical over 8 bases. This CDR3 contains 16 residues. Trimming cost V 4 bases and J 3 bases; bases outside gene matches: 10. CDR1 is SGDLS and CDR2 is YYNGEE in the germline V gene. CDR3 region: CASSSRTGTTTDTQYF. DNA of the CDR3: TGTGCCAGCAGCTCAAGGACAGGGACGACAACAGATACGCAGTATTTT.

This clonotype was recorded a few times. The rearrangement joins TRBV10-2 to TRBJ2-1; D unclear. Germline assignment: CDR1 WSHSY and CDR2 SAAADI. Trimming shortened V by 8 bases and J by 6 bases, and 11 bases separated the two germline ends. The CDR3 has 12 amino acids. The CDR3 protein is CASGWTPNEQFF. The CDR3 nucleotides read TGCGCCAGCGGGTGGACGCCCAATGAGCAGTTCTTC.

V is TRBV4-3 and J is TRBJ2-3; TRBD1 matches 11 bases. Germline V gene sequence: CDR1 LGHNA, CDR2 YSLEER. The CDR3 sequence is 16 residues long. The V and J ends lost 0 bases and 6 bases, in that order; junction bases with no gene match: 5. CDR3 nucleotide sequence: TGCGCCAGCAGCCAAGAGGTGGGACAGGGGGTGGATACGCAGTATTTT. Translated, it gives CASSQEVGQGVDTQYF.

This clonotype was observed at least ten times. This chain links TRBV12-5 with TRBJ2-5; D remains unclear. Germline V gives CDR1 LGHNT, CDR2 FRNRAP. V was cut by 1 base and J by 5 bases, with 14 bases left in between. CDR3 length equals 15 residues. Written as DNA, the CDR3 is TGTGCTAGTGGTTTGGAAGGCTACAGAACGGAGACCCAGTACTTC. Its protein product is CASGLEGYRTETQYF. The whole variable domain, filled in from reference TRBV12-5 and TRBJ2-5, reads DARVTQTPRHKVTEMGQEVTMRCQPILGHNTVFWYRQTMMQGLELLAYFRNRAPLDDSGMPKDRFSAEMPDATLATLKIQPSEPRDSAVYFCASGLEGYRTETQYFGPGTRLLVL.

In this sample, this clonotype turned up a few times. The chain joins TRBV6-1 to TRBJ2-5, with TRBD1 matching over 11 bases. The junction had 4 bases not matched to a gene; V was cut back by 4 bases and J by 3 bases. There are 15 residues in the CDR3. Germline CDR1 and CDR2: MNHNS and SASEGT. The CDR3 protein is CASSAPGQGEETQYF. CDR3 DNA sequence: TGTGCCAGCAGTGCCCCGGGACAGGGGGAAGAGACCCAGTACTTC.

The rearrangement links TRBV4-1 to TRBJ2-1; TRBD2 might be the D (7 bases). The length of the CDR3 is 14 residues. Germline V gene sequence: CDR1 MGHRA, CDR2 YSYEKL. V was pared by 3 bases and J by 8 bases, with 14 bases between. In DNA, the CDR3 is TGCGCCAGCAGCCATTCGAGGGGGGGCGATGAGCAGTTCTTC. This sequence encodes CASSHSRGGDEQFF.

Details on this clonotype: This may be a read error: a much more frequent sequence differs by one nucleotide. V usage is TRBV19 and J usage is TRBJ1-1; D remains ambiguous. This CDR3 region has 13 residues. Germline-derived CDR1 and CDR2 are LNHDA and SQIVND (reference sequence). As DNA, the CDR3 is TGTGTCAGTAGCGAGGGAGGGAGGACTGAAGCTTTCTTT. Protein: CVSSEGGRTEAFF.

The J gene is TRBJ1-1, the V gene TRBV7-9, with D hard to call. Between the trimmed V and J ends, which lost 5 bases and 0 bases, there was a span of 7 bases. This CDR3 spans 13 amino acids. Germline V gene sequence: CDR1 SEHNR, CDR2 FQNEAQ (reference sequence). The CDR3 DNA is TGTGCCAGCAGCGCAGTCCTGAACACTGAAGCTTTCTTT. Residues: CASSAVLNTEAFF.

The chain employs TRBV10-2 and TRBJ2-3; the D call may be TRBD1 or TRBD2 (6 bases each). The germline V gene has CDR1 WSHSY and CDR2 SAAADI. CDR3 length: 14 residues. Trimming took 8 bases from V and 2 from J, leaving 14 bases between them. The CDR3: CASLRGLNTDTQYF. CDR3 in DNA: TGCGCCAGCCTCCGGGGGCTTAACACAGATACGCAGTATTTT.